This T cell receptor beta chain was observed in a study of blood T cell repertoires in COVID-19. This CDR3 spans 15 amino acids. Per the germline V gene, CDR1 is KGHDR and CDR2 is SFDVKD. V was pared by 3 bases and J by 3 bases, with 13 bases between. This clone came up a few times. Profiling relied on immunoSEQ multiplex PCR, and the TCRdb table lists in-frame clones only, not all of them. The sample lists 250,000 to 300,000 clones, about 88% seen once, with approximately 4.3% in the top ten. The TCR was taken from a man in his thirties or forties with acute COVID-19. This sequence joins TRBV24-1 and TRBJ1-2; tentatively, D is TRBD1 (5 bases). The specimen sequenced was PBMCs or T cells enriched from blood (not recorded which). The CDR3 reads CATSDDLSQDYGYTF. The CDR3 DNA follows: TGTGCCACCAGTGATGATCTATCACAGGACTATGGCTACACCTTC.